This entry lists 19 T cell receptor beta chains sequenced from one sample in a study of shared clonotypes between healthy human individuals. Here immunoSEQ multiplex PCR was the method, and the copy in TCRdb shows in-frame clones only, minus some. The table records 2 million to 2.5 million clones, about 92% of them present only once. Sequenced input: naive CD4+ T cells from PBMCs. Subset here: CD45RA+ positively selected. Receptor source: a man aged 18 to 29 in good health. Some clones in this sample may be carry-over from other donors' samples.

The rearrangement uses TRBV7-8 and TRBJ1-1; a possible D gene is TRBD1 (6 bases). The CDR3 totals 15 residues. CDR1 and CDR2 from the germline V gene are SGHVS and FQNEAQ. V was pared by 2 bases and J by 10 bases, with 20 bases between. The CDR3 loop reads CASSLTPGGALGAFF. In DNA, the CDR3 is TGTGCCAGCAGCTTAACCCCGGGGGGGGCCCTTGGAGCTTTCTTT.

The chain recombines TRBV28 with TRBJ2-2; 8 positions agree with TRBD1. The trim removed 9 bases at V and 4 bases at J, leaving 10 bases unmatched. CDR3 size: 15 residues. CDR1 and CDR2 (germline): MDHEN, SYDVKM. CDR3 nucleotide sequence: TGTGCCAGTTGCTCAGGGGGCGCAAGCACCGGGGAGCTGTTTTTT. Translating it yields CASCSGGASTGELFF.

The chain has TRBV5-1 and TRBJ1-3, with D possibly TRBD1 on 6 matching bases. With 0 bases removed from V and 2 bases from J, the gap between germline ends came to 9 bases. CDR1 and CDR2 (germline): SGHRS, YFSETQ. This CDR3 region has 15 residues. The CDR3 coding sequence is TGCGCCAGCAGCTTGGCCCACAGGGCTGGAAACACCATATATTTT. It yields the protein CASSLAHRAGNTIYF.

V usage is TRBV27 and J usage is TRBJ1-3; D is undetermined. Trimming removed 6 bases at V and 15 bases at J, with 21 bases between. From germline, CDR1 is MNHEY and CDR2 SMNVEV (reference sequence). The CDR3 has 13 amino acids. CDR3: CASSGELGGPQYF. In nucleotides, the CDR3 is TGTGCCAGCAGCGGGGAGCTAGGCGGACCTCAATATTTT.

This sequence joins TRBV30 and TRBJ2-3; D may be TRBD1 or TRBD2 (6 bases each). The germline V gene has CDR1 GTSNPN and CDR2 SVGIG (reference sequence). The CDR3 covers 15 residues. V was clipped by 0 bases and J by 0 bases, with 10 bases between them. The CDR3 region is CAWSVGGTSTDTQYF. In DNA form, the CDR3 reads TGTGCCTGGAGTGTAGGGGGGACTAGCACAGATACGCAGTATTTT.

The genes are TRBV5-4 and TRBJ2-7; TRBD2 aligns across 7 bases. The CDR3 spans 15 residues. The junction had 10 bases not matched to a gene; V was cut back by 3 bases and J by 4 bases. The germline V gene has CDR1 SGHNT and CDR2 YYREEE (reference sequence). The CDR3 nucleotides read TGTGCCAGCAGCTCGAGCGGGATCGTCGTATACGAGCAGTACTTC. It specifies CASSSSGIVVYEQYF.

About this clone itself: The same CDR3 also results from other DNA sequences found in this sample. The DNA of the CDR3 is TGTGCCAGCAGCTTGGCCGGGGGAAGTGAAAAACTGTTTTTT. This gives the protein CASSLAGGSEKLFF. V is TRBV5-5 and J is TRBJ1-4; D is perhaps TRBD1 (5 bases). The CDR3 has 14 amino acids. CDR1 is SGHKS, CDR2 YYEKEE, per germline (reference sequence). V lost 0 bases to trimming and J lost 7 bases, with 10 bases between them.

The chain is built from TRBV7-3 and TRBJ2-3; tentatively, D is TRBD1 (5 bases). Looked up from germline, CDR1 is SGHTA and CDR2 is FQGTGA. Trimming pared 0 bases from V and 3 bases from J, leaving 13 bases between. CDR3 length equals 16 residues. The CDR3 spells CASSLTVNRKTDTQYF. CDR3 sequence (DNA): TGTGCCAGCAGCTTAACGGTGAACAGGAAGACAGATACGCAGTATTTT.

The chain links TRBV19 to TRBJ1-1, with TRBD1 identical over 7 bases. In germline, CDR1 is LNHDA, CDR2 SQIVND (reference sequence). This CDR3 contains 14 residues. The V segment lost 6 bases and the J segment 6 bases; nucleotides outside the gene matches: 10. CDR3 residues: CASSQQTGAPEAFF. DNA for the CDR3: TGTGCCAGTAGCCAACAAACAGGGGCCCCTGAAGCTTTCTTT.

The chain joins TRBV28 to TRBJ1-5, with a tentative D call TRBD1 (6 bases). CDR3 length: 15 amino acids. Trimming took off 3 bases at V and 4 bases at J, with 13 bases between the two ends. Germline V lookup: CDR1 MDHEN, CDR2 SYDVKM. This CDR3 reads CASSLASGANQPQHF. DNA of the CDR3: TGTGCCAGCAGTTTGGCTTCGGGGGCGAATCAGCCCCAGCATTTT.

The DNA of the CDR3 is TGTGCCAGCAGCTTGACTCAACCGTCCTACGAGCAGTACTTC. This sequence encodes CASSLTQPSYEQYF. This chain joins TRBV28 and TRBJ2-7; no clear D. The CDR3 totals 14 residues. The V and J ends lost 6 bases and 1 base respectively, with 13 bases between them. CDR1 is MDHEN and CDR2 is SYDVKM in the germline V gene. Variable domain in full (rest from reference TRBV28 and TRBJ2-7): DVKVTQSSRYLVKRTGEKVFLECVQDMDHENMFWYRQDPGLGLRLIYFSYDVKMKEKGDIPEGYSVSREKKERFSLILESASTNQTSMYLCASSLTQPSYEQYFGPGTRLTVT.

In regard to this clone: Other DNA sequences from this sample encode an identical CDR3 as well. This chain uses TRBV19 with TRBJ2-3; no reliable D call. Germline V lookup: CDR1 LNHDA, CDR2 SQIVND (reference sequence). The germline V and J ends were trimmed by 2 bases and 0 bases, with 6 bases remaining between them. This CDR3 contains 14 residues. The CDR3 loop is CASSIRVSTDTQYF. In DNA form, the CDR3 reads TGTGCCAGTAGTATAAGGGTCAGCACAGATACGCAGTATTTT.

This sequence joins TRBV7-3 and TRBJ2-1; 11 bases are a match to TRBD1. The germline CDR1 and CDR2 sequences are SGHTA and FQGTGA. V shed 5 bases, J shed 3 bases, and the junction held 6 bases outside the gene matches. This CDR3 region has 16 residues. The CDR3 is CASSPGGTGGYNEQFF. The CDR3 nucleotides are TGTGCCAGCAGCCCCGGGGGGACAGGGGGCTACAATGAGCAGTTCTTC.

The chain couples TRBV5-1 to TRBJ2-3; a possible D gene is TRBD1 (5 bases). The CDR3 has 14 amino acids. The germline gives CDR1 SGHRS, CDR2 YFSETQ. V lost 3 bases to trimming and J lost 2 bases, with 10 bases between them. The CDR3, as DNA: TGCGCCAGCAGCTGGCAGGGATACACAGATACGCAGTATTTT. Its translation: CASSWQGYTDTQYF.

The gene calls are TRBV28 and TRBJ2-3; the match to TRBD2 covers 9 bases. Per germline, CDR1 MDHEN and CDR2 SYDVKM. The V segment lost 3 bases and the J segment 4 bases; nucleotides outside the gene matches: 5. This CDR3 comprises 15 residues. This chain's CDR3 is CASSLSGRRADTQYF. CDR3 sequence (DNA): TGTGCCAGCAGTTTGAGCGGGAGGCGGGCAGATACGCAGTATTTT.

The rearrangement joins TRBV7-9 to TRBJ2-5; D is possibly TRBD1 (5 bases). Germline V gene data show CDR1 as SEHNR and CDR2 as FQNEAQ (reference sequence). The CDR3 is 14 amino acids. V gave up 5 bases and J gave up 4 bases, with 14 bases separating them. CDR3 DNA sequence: TGTGCCAGCAGCCCAGGGTTATCAGGAGAGACCCAGTACTTC. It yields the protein CASSPGLSGETQYF.

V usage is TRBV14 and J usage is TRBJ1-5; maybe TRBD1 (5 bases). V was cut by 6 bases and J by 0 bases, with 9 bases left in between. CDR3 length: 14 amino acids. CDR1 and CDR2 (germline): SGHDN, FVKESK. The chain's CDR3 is CASRGPHSNQPQHF. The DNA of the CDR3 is TGTGCCAGCAGGGGACCCCATAGCAATCAGCCCCAGCATTTT.

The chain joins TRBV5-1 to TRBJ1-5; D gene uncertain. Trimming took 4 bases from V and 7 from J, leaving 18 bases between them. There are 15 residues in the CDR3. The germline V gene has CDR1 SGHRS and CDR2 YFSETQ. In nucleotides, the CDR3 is TGCGCCAGCAGCCCTCTAGACTTCGACGGCCAGCCCCAGCATTTT. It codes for CASSPLDFDGQPQHF.

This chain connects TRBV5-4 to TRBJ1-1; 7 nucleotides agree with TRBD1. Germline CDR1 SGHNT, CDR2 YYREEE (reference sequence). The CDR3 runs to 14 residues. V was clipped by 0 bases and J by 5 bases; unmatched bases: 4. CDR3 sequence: CASSLGAGGTEAFF. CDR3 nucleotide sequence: TGTGCCAGCAGCTTGGGGGCAGGGGGGACTGAAGCTTTCTTT.